This TCR beta chain was retrieved from a study of shared clonotypes between healthy human individuals. CD8 cells regarded as naive lacked CD45RO, were positively chosen for CCR7, and omitted terminally differentiated effector memory CD45RA+ cells. This CDR3 is built from 15 residues. Trimming at V came to 5 bases and at J to 1 base, leaving 6 bases not matched to a gene. CDR1 is PRHDT, CDR2 FYEKMQ, per germline (reference sequence). Study processing details: Junction-only sequences without quality scores were provided by ImmunoSEQ, so filtering was different. Using immunoSEQ multiplex PCR, the repertoire was profiled, and TCRdb retains in-frame clones only, with some absent. V and J calls and clone size are as listed in that table; D and trimming were resolved from the DNA. This sample has about 580,000 clones; 95% to 98% occur once, and the top ten carry 0.25% to 0.35%.

The sequencing sample was made of naive CD8+ T cells sorted from blood. The receptor was isolated from a man aged 25 to 40 in good health. The rearrangement uses TRBV13 and TRBJ2-5; 8 bases are shared with TRBD1. The CDR3, as DNA: TGTGCCAGCAGCAACACCGGGACAGGCCAAGAGACCCAGTACTTC. Translation: CASSNTGTGQETQYF.